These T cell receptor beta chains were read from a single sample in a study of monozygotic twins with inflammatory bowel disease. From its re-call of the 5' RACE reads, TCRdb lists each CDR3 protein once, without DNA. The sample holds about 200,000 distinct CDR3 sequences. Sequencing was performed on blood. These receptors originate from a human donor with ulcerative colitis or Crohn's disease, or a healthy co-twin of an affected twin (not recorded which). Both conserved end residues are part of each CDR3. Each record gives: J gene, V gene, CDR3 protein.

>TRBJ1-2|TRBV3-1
CASSQGPRGYTF
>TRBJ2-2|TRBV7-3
CASSFYPPRTGELFF
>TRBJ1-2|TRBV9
CASSVAIQGYGYTF
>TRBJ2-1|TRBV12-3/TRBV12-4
CASSKIAGGGSYNEQFF
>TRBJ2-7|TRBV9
CASPSPDLAKASYEQYF
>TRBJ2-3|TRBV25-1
CASSGPRGPDTQYF
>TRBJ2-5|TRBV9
CASSGGAIQETQYF
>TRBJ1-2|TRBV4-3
CASSQLGQGEYGYTF
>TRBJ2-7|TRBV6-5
CASRSGTTYEQYF
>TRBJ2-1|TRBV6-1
CASSLARGGVGEQFF
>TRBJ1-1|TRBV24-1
CATRGGGRNTEAFF
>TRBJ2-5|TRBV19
CASSITGGPETQYF
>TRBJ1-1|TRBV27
CASSSGGITEAFF
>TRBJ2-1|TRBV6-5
CASGFLGYNEQFF
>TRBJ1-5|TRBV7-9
CASSSLGRFNQPQHF
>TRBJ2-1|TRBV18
CASSPDLGLSRDEQFF
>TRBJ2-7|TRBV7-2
CASSLAKAPTPYEQYF
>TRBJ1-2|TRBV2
CASGGQGNYGYTF
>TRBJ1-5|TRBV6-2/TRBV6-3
CASSYVPGQGKRGNQPQHF
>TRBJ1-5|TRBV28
CASTVPRGPQHF
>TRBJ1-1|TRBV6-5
CASSYRGLTEAFF
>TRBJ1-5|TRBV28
CASNPSGSTGNQPQHF
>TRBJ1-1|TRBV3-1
CASSQLRGGTEAFF
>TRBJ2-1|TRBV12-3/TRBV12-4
CASSFEVHPECEQFF
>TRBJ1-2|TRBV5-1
CASSLEYGYGYTF
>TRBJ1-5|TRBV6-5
CASSYSSAREPQHF
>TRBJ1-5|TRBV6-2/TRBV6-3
CASSYDLWSNQPQHF
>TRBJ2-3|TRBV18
CASSPGARTDTQHF
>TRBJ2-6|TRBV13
CASSLVNMGPETF
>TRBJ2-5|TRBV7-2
CASSRSLEETQYF
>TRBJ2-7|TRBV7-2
CASSFLTDYEQYF
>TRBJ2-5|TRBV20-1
CSARDWAGAYQETQYF
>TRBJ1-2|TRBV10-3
CAITPGGGGYTF
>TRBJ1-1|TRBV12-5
CASALRTGGRGTEAFF
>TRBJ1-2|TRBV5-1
CASSGQGNYGYTF
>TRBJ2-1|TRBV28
CASSFRDRGFGEQFF
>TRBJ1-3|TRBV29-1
CSVGGQAVNTIYF
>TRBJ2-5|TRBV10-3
CAGSVSVQETQYF
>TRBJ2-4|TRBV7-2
CASSLSASKNIQYF
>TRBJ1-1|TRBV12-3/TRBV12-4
CASSGHALSYAFF
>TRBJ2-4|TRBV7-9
CASSPQGDGTKNIQYF
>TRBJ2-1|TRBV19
CASSVDRDSYNEQFF
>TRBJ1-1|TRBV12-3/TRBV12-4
CASSLARGGNTEAFF
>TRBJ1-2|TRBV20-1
CSASVAWGYTF
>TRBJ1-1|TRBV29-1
CSVEDRGHDMNTEAFF